A single sample is the source of the 4 T cell receptor beta chains below, sequenced in a study of STAT5B mutations in CD4+ large granular lymphocyte leukemia. TCRdb's copy holds only in-frame clones and misses some; the assay was immunoSEQ multiplex PCR. The sample consists of tens of thousands of clones, roughly 76% of them appearing once. The sequenced material came from CD4+ T cells from blood buffy coats. These receptors all come from a human donor in good health.

The chain employs TRBV5-1 and TRBJ2-5; 10 nucleotides line up with TRBD2. The trim removed 3 bases at V and 2 bases at J, leaving 1 base unmatched. Germline V gives CDR1 SGHRS, CDR2 YFSETQ. The CDR3 loop spans 14 amino acids. The CDR3 DNA sequence: TGCGCCAGCAGCTCACTAGCGGGGCAAGAGACCCAGTACTTC. Its translation is CASSSLAGQETQYF.

The V call is TRBV27, the J call TRBJ2-7; D is perhaps TRBD2 (6 bases). The germline CDR1 and CDR2 sequences are MNHEY and SMNVEV (reference sequence). V shed 5 bases and J shed 6 bases, with 29 bases lying between them. The CDR3 has 18 residues. CDR3 sequence: CASSDLEGPFDGEVEQYF. Written as DNA, the CDR3 is TGTGCCAGCAGTGATCTGGAGGGCCCGTTTGACGGGGAAGTCGAGCAGTACTTC.

The rearrangement joins TRBV4-2 to TRBJ2-6; no reliable D call. V was clipped by 3 bases and J by 1 base, with 19 bases between them. Germline CDR1 LGHNA, CDR2 YNFKEQ. CDR3 size: 19 residues. The DNA for the CDR3 is TGTGCCAGCAGCCACCATCCTGACGTAGTAGGTTCTGGGGCCAACGTCCTGACTTTC. It translates to CASSHHPDVVGSGANVLTF.

The V and J genes are TRBV4-3 and TRBJ2-1, with D tentatively TRBD1 (6 bases). This CDR3 spans 14 amino acids. Trimming cost V 4 bases and J 5 bases, with 12 bases left between them. The germline V gene encodes CDR1 LGHNA and CDR2 YSLEER. The DNA for the CDR3 is TGCGCCAGCAGCCCTCTGCAGGGGAACAATGAGCAGTTCTTC. As protein: CASSPLQGNNEQFF.